A single T cell receptor (beta chain) is shown here with its context. The entry originates in a study of regulatory T cells in long-lasting Graves disease. Time point defined: newly diagnosed GD, antithyroid drugs for less than 3 months. From RNA extracted from PBMCs, the TCR library was made. Both iRepertoire HTBI primers and Arm-PCR of CDR3 regions were used to build the TCR beta libraries. Each CDR3 protein gets one entry after TCRdb re-called the multiplex PCR reads with MiXCR. The sample yields approximately 350,000 distinct CDR3 sequences, 12% seen once. This sample also appeared in a second study, on T cells in Graves' hyperthyroidism and ophthalmopathy.

The sample consisted of peripheral blood mononuclear cells (PBMCs), taken at new diagnosis, from a patient treated with antithyroid drugs. The receptor was derived from a woman between 18 and 29 years old with Graves disease.

CDR3 region: CASSEQRRTDTQYF. The CDR3 DNA sequence: TGCGCCAGCAGTGAACAGCGGCGAACAGATACGCAGTATTTT. The chain has TRBV10-2 and TRBJ2-3, with a possible D match to TRBD2 (5 bases). The CDR3 runs to 14 residues. V lost 3 bases and J lost 3, with 10 bases in between. Germline-derived CDR1 and CDR2 are WSHSY and SAAADI.